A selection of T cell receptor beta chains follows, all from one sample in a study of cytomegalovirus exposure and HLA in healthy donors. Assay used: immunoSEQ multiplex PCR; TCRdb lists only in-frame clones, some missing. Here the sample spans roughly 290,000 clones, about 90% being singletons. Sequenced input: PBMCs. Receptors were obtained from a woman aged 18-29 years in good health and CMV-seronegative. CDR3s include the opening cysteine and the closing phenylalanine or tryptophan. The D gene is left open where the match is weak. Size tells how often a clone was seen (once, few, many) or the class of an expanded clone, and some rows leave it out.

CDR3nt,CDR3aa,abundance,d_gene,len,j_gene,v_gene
TGTGCCAGCAGTGGTGGCGGGGACACCGGGGAGCTGTTTTTT,CASSGGGDTGELFF,few,.,14,TRBJ2-2,TRBV25-1
TGTGCCAGCAGTTTACTAACAGGGAACTATGGCTACACCTTC,CASSLLTGNYGYTF,.,.,14,TRBJ1-2,TRBV27
TGTGCCTGGGACCGCGGGGTAACGGAGACCCAGTACTTC,CAWDRGVTETQYF,.,.,13,TRBJ2-5,TRBV30
TGTGCCAGCAGTGACTCCCGGGAATGGGATGAAAAACTGTTTTTT,CASSDSREWDEKLFF,few,.,15,TRBJ1-4,TRBV25-1
TGTGCCAGCAGCCCCCCTGGAGGCTACAATGAGCAGTTCTTC,CASSPPGGYNEQFF,.,.,14,TRBJ2-1,TRBV5-5
TGCGCCAGCAGCCCCGGGTCCCTTACTAACTATGGCTACACCTTC,CASSPGSLTNYGYTF,.,.,15,TRBJ1-2,TRBV5-1
TGTGCCAGCAGTCCGGGACTCCACGAGCAGTACTTC,CASSPGLHEQYF,.,.,12,TRBJ2-7,TRBV6-5
TGTGCCAGCAGTGAGCGGCAGGGCGCTGGAAACACCATATATTTT,CASSERQGAGNTIYF,.,.,15,TRBJ1-3,TRBV2
TGCGCCAGCAGTCATAGACTTCAGCGGGGGCCCAAAAACATTCAGTACTTC,CASSHRLQRGPKNIQYF,once,TRBD2,17,TRBJ2-4,TRBV10-1
TGTGCCAGCAGCTTAGCGGGCGGGTACCGGCCGGCTGGGGCCAACGTCCTGACTTTC,CASSLAGGYRPAGANVLTF,.,.,19,TRBJ2-6,TRBV7-8
TGTGCCAGCAGCTTGGAACCGCGGGCCCTCCACTTT,CASSLEPRALHF,.,.,12,TRBJ1-6,TRBV5-4